The rows below give T cell receptor beta chains drawn from one sample of a study of cytomegalovirus exposure and HLA in healthy donors. The protocol was immunoSEQ multiplex PCR, while the TCRdb copy is restricted to in-frame clones and leaves out a portion. The top ten clones hold almost 9.5% of a sample with 180,000 or so clones, 70% to 90% of them seen once. Sequencing was performed on PBMCs. These receptors originate from a man aged 18 to 29 in good health and CMV-seropositive. Both conserved end residues are part of each CDR3. A D gene is named only where the DNA matches it firmly. Rows give clone size only sometimes, using once, few, many, or a class for an expanded clone.

.,TRBJ1-5,.,TRBV30,CAWGPRSNQPQHF,TGTGCCTGGGGGCCCCGGAGCAATCAGCCCCAGCATTTT
TRBD2,TRBJ2-1,.,TRBV18,CASSPSSGGDNEQFF,TGTGCCAGCTCACCGTCTAGCGGGGGAGACAATGAGCAGTTCTTC
.,TRBJ2-2,.,TRBV5-1,CASSWPGGPSTGELFF,TGCGCCAGCAGCTGGCCCGGGGGGCCGTCCACCGGGGAGCTGTTTTTT
.,TRBJ2-1,.,TRBV7-3,CASSLGRNEQFF,TGTGCCAGCAGCTTGGGGCGCAATGAGCAGTTCTTC
TRBD2,TRBJ2-7,.,TRBV19,CASSPASGTDSYEQYF,TGTGCCAGTAGCCCAGCTAGCGGGACAGATTCCTACGAGCAGTACTTC
.,TRBJ2-7,.,TRBV28,CASSSGGYLEQYF,TGTGCCAGCAGTTCAGGAGGGTACCTCGAGCAGTACTTC
TRBD1,TRBJ1-5,.,TRBV7-3,CASSLHRQGRQPQHF,TGTGCCAGCAGCTTACACCGACAGGGGAGGCAGCCCCAGCATTTT
.,TRBJ1-1,few,TRBV6-1,CASSEIPGGAFF,TGTGCCAGCAGTGAGATCCCAGGTGGGGCTTTCTTT
TRBD2,TRBJ2-3,.,TRBV7-9,CASSPDSGGPDTQYF,TGTGCCAGCAGCCCCGATAGCGGGGGGCCCGATACGCAGTATTTT
TRBD1,TRBJ1-1,.,TRBV30,CAWSKGGAGNTEAFF,TGTGCCTGGAGTAAAGGGGGCGCAGGGAACACTGAAGCTTTCTTT
TRBD1,TRBJ1-2,.,TRBV29-1,CSVGTGGRNGYTF,TGCAGCGTGGGGACAGGGGGTAGGAATGGCTACACCTTC
TRBD1,TRBJ1-5,.,TRBV7-2,CASSYGTGGWSARIQPQHF,TGTGCCAGCAGCTATGGGACAGGGGGCTGGAGTGCGCGCATTCAGCCCCAGCATTTT
.,TRBJ1-6,.,TRBV2,CASFIDRRFSSSYNSPLHF,TGTGCCAGTTTTATCGACAGGCGCTTTTCAAGCTCCTATAATTCACCCCTCCACTTT
TRBD1,TRBJ1-1,once,TRBV19,CASSRTGLRTEAFF,TGTGCCAGTAGTAGGACAGGGCTGCGGACTGAAGCTTTCTTT
TRBD1,TRBJ2-2,.,TRBV30,CAWSLRGRPGELFF,TGTGCCTGGAGTTTAAGGGGGCGCCCCGGGGAGCTGTTTTTT
.,TRBJ2-1,.,TRBV6-5,CASSGGAWLGSFF,TGTGCCAGCAGTGGAGGAGCGTGGCTAGGGTCGTTCTTC
.,TRBJ2-2,.,TRBV11-2,CASSLGHNTGELFF,TGTGCCAGCAGCCTGGGACATAACACCGGGGAGCTGTTTTTT
.,TRBJ1-3,.,TRBV18,CASSPRETGNTIYF,TGTGCCAGCTCACCACGGGAGACCGGAAACACCATATATTTT
TRBD2,TRBJ2-1,.,TRBV4-3,CASSQDILAGGLSYNEQFF,TGCGCCAGCAGCCAAGACATTCTAGCGGGGGGGCTTTCCTACAATGAGCAGTTCTTC
.,TRBJ1-2,.,TRBV5-6,CASPGTRDADGHGYTF,TGTGCCAGCCCCGGAACCCGGGATGCCGATGGACATGGCTACACCTTC
.,TRBJ2-2,once,TRBV2,CASRSTSPEGLRELFF,TGTGCCAGCAGGTCTACTAGCCCTGAAGGGCTCCGGGAGCTGTTTTTT
.,TRBJ2-2,.,TRBV2,CASSSESDGELFF,TGTGCCAGCAGCTCAGAATCAGATGGGGAGCTGTTTTTT
TRBD1,TRBJ2-7,few,TRBV10-2,CASSMSGQGLSEQYF,TGCGCCAGCAGCATGTCGGGACAGGGGCTCTCCGAGCAGTACTTC
TRBD1,TRBJ1-6,.,TRBV7-9,CASSKSTGVSPLHF,TGTGCCAGCAGCAAGAGCACAGGGGTTTCACCCCTCCACTTT
.,TRBJ2-2,.,TRBV28,CASSLWLATGELFF,TGTGCCAGCAGTTTATGGTTGGCTACCGGGGAGCTGTTTTTT
.,TRBJ2-7,.,TRBV10-1,CASSESSSYEQYF,TGCGCCAGCAGTGAATCTAGCTCCTACGAGCAGTACTTC
TRBD2,TRBJ2-5,.,TRBV30,CAWSLSGGGETQYF,TGTGCCTGGAGTCTTAGCGGGGGAGGGGAGACCCAGTACTTC
TRBD1,TRBJ1-3,.,TRBV5-4,CASSLPGQLNTIYF,TGTGCCAGCAGCTTACCGGGACAGTTAAACACCATATATTTT
.,TRBJ1-4,few,TRBV29-1,CSAYNEKLFF,TGCAGCGCTTATAATGAAAAACTGTTTTTT
.,TRBJ1-1,.,TRBV9,CASSVATGGTEAFF,TGTGCCAGCAGCGTAGCGACGGGGGGCACTGAAGCTTTCTTT
.,TRBJ2-7,.,TRBV6-5,CASAVAVAYEQYF,TGTGCCAGCGCCGTTGCAGTCGCCTACGAGCAGTACTTC
.,TRBJ1-4,.,TRBV5-6,CASSQNLGGGEKLFF,TGTGCCAGCAGCCAAAACCTGGGAGGAGGTGAAAAACTGTTTTTT
.,TRBJ1-1,.,TRBV5-4,CASSLGAGGGVDTEAFF,TGTGCCAGCAGCTTGGGAGCGGGGGGGGGCGTGGACACTGAAGCTTTCTTT
TRBD2,TRBJ2-3,.,TRBV30,CAWSTSGVGDTQYF,TGTGCCTGGAGTACTAGCGGGGTGGGAGATACGCAGTATTTT
.,TRBJ1-1,.,TRBV7-9,CASSQGQLNTEAFF,TGTGCCAGCAGCCAAGGACAGCTTAACACTGAAGCTTTCTTT
.,TRBJ2-1,.,TRBV13,CASRQYNEQFF,TGTGCCAGCAGACAGTACAATGAGCAGTTCTTC
.,TRBJ2-7,.,TRBV19,CASSLRGSYEQYF,TGTGCCAGTAGTCTCCGGGGATCCTACGAGCAGTACTTC
.,TRBJ2-7,.,TRBV7-2,CASSLRGGSSYEQYF,TGTGCCAGCAGTTTAAGGGGGGGGAGCTCCTACGAGCAGTACTTC
.,TRBJ1-2,.,TRBV6-6,CAMLVPGMAYGYTF,TGTGCCATGCTGGTTCCAGGAATGGCCTATGGCTACACCTTC
.,TRBJ2-7,.,TRBV2,CASSEGGYYEQYF,TGTGCCAGCAGTGAAGGCGGTTACTACGAGCAGTACTTC
TRBD2,TRBJ2-3,.,TRBV5-4,CASSWELAGGPDTQYF,TGTGCCAGCAGCTGGGAACTAGCGGGGGGGCCAGATACGCAGTATTTT
.,TRBJ1-5,.,TRBV6-1,CASRTGSNQPQHF,TGTGCCAGCAGGACAGGTAGCAATCAGCCCCAGCATTTT
.,TRBJ2-1,.,TRBV30,CAWSQGYGLQFF,TGTGCCTGGAGTCAGGGATACGGCCTCCAGTTCTTC
.,TRBJ1-2,.,TRBV5-1,CASSWRGSNYGYTF,TGCGCCAGCAGCTGGCGGGGATCTAACTATGGCTACACCTTC
.,TRBJ1-3,.,TRBV7-2,CASSADRTSGNTIYF,TGTGCCAGCAGCGCCGACAGGACCTCTGGAAACACCATATATTTT